The 16 T cell receptor beta chains below were found in one sample sequenced in a study of cytomegalovirus exposure and HLA in healthy donors. PCR used 60 Vbeta primers and 13 Jbeta primers. Method: immunoSEQ multiplex PCR; TCRdb's copy keeps in-frame clones and lacks some. The data show some 170,000 clones, around 81% seen once. The sample consisted of PBMCs. The receptor set was obtained from a woman younger than 35 in good health and CMV-seropositive.

The J gene is TRBJ1-5, the V gene TRBV19; possible D gene TRBD1, 6 bases. The CDR3 is 13 residues long. V was shortened by 5 bases and J by 7 bases, with 12 bases between the two germline ends. CDR1 and CDR2 from the germline V gene are LNHDA and SQIVND (reference sequence). The CDR3 spells CASSWGRRQPQHF. CDR3 nucleotides: TGTGCCAGTAGTTGGGGGCGGAGGCAGCCCCAGCATTTT.

The chain couples TRBV15 to TRBJ1-6, with TRBD1 matching over 8 bases. Looked up from germline, CDR1 is LNHNV and CDR2 is YYDKDF (reference sequence). The CDR3 is 15 residues long. The trim removed 8 bases at V and 7 bases at J, leaving 10 bases unmatched. As DNA, the CDR3 is TGTGCCACCGGAACCCGACAGGGGAGGAATTCACCCCTCCACTTT. Translated: CATGTRQGRNSPLHF.

There are a few counts of this clone. J is TRBJ1-2 and V is TRBV29-1, with 11 bases aligning to TRBD1. V shed 6 bases, J shed 8 bases, and the junction held 8 bases outside the gene matches. Per the germline V gene, CDR1 is SQVTM and CDR2 is ANQGSEA. The CDR3 extends over 13 amino acids. CDR3 nucleotides: TGCAGCGTGGCCGGGACAGGGGGATGGGGCTACACCTTC. Translated: CSVAGTGGWGYTF.

The table lists this clone with a count of one. This chain joins TRBV18 and TRBJ2-5; 12 nucleotides agree with TRBD2. The CDR3 totals 16 residues. Germline CDR1 KGHSH, CDR2 LQKENI. V was clipped by 3 bases and J by 2 bases; unmatched bases: 4. The CDR3 nucleotides read TGTGCCAGCTCACCCGGGACTAGCGGGTCACAAGAGACCCAGTACTTC. Protein: CASSPGTSGSQETQYF.

This clone was seen a few times. The gene calls are TRBV27 and TRBJ1-1, with D hard to call. The V gene lost 9 bases and the J gene lost 2 bases, with 31 bases spanning the gap. The CDR3 sequence is 19 residues long. The V gene's germline CDR1 is MNHEY and CDR2 SMNVEV (reference sequence). CDR3 coding DNA: TGTGCCAGATGTCTTCCCCAAGAAAAGTACCCCCAGGTTAACACTGAAGCTTTCTTT. Translation gives CARCLPQEKYPQVNTEAFF.

This CDR3 is CASSLMFGGDNEQFF. Here the CDR3 DNA reads TGTGCCAGCAGCTTAATGTTCGGGGGAGATAATGAGCAGTTCTTC. The chain carries TRBV7-3 and TRBJ2-1, with TRBD2 as a possible D gene (6 bases). Germline V lookup: CDR1 SGHTA, CDR2 FQGTGA. The CDR3 is made up of 15 amino acids. Trimming stripped 1 base from V and 7 bases from J, with 14 bases between.

This chain links TRBV19 with TRBJ2-7, with a possible D match to TRBD2 (6 bases). V shed 6 bases and J shed 0 bases, with 15 bases lying between them. The CDR3 is 15 amino acids. CDR1 LNHDA and CDR2 SQIVND come from the germline V gene (reference sequence). The CDR3: CASSLRAGRSYEQYF. The CDR3 DNA is TGTGCCAGTAGCCTCCGGGCGGGGCGCTCCTACGAGCAGTACTTC. The full variable domain, in which reference TRBV19 and TRBJ2-7 provide the parts outside the CDR3, is DGGITQSPKYLFRKEGQNVTLSCEQNLNHDAMYWYRQDPGQGLRLIYYSQIVNDFQKGDIAEGYSVSREKKESFPLTVTSAQKNPTAFYLCASSLRAGRSYEQYFGPGTRLTVT.

This clone showed up just once. The chain has TRBV7-3 and TRBJ1-6, with a possible D match to TRBD1 (6 bases). CDR1 and CDR2 from the germline V gene are SGHTA and FQGTGA. V was shortened by 3 bases and J by 7 bases, with 13 bases between the two germline ends. The CDR3 spans 15 residues. CDR3 nucleotide sequence: TGTGCCAGCAGCTTGGGGGCTAGCGGCAATTCACCCCTCCACTTT. It is translated as CASSLGASGNSPLHF.

On this clone: One end of the junction does not line up with germline, which may come from a read error. The V and J genes are TRBV13 and TRBJ2-6; a possible D gene is TRBD1 (5 bases). This CDR3 is 17 amino acids long. CDR1 is PRHDT, CDR2 FYEKMQ, per germline (reference sequence). The CDR3 protein is CASSLGPTPSGANGLTF. The CDR3 region has the DNA TGTGCCAGCAGCTTAGGGCCGACCCCCTCTGGGGCCAACGGCCTGACTTTC. The variable domain in full, completed from reference TRBV13 and TRBJ2-6, reads AAGVIQSPRHLIKEKRETATLKCYPIPRHDTVYWYQQGPGQDPQFLISFYEKMQSDKGSIPDRFSAQQFSDYHSELNMSSLELGDSALYFCASSLGPTPSGANGLTFGAGSRLTVL.

The rearrangement links TRBV18 to TRBJ2-1; TRBD2 might be the D (7 bases). The CDR3 length is 12 residues. V was clipped by 3 bases and J by 12 bases, with 12 bases between them. Looked up from germline, CDR1 is KGHSH and CDR2 is LQKENI. The CDR3 loop reads CASSPGGPGQFF. CDR3 DNA sequence: TGTGCCAGCTCACCCGGGGGGCCCGGGCAGTTCTTC.

The chain links TRBV5-1 to TRBJ2-2; D may be TRBD1 (6 bases). Trimming left V 3 bases short and J 2 bases short, with 8 bases between. CDR3 length: 14 amino acids. CDR1 is SGHRS, CDR2 YFSETQ, per germline. The CDR3: CASSWDTNTGELFF. The CDR3 DNA reads as TGCGCCAGCAGCTGGGACACCAACACCGGGGAGCTGTTTTTT. The full variable domain, completed using reference TRBV5-1 and TRBJ2-2, is KAGVTQTPRYLIKTRGQQVTLSCSPISGHRSVSWYQQTPGQGLQFLFEYFSETQRNKGNFPGRFSGRQFSNSRSEMNVSTLELGDSALYLCASSWDTNTGELFFGEGSRLTVL.

V is TRBV2 and J is TRBJ1-2; D gene uncertain. The germline gives CDR1 SNHLY, CDR2 FYNNEI. The CDR3 runs 13 residues. V lost 5 bases and J lost 8, with 15 bases in between. CDR3 sequence reads: CASSPDTKSGYTF. In DNA form, the CDR3 reads TGTGCCAGCAGTCCCGACACCAAGAGCGGCTACACCTTC.

The J gene is TRBJ2-3, the V gene TRBV28, with 12 bases aligning to TRBD2. CDR3 length equals 19 residues. The ends lost 4 bases at V and 6 bases at J; junction bases unmatched: 17. Germline V gene data show CDR1 as MDHEN and CDR2 as SYDVKM. The CDR3 is CASSSHGSGLAGLGDTQYF. CDR3 nucleotides: TGTGCCAGCAGTTCACACGGCTCCGGACTAGCGGGGTTAGGGGATACGCAGTATTTT.

With respect to this clone: This same CDR3 is encoded by further DNA sequences in the sample. The chain recombines TRBV5-1 with TRBJ1-1; D is possibly TRBD1 (5 bases). The V end lost 0 bases, the J end lost 3 bases, and 12 bases lay between the germline ends. Germline V gene lookup returns CDR1 SGHRS and CDR2 YFSETQ. The CDR3 runs to 15 residues. CDR3 sequence: CASSLVGGIDTEAFF. CDR3 nucleotide sequence: TGCGCCAGCAGCTTGGTTGGGGGGATCGACACTGAAGCTTTCTTT. Filled out from reference TRBV5-1 and TRBJ1-1, the complete variable domain reads KAGVTQTPRYLIKTRGQQVTLSCSPISGHRSVSWYQQTPGQGLQFLFEYFSETQRNKGNFPGRFSGRQFSNSRSEMNVSTLELGDSALYLCASSLVGGIDTEAFFGQGTRLTVV.

V usage is TRBV6-1 and J usage is TRBJ1-4; 7 nucleotides match TRBD1. This CDR3 region has 16 residues. Germline V CDR1 and CDR2: MNHNS, SASEGT. Trimming took 3 bases from V and 5 from J; bases not matched to a gene: 9. The CDR3 spells CASSDAYRGGNEKLFF. CDR3 coding DNA: TGTGCCAGCAGTGACGCATACAGGGGCGGGAATGAAAAACTGTTTTTT.

The chain has TRBV29-1 and TRBJ2-7; 8 bases fit TRBD2. CDR3 length: 12 amino acids. Germline CDR1 SQVTM, CDR2 ANQGSEA. The V segment lost 6 bases and the J segment 5 bases; nucleotides outside the gene matches: 6. CDR3 sequence (DNA): TGCAGCGTAAACCCCGGGAGGGACGAGCAGTACTTC. Translating gives CSVNPGRDEQYF.